This TCR beta chain was found in a study of blood T cell repertoires in COVID-19. As for the study in general: T cells, B-cell-depleted T cells, or PBMCs supplied cDNA or gDNA.

CDR3 length: 15 residues. V gave up 7 bases and J gave up 3 bases, with 14 bases separating them. Germline assignment: CDR1 SGDLS and CDR2 YYNGEE. TCRdb's table, derived via immunoSEQ multiplex PCR, lists solely in-frame clones and lacks some. The sample has 90,000 to 100,000 clones, about 84% seen once; the top ten hold nearly 4.5%. This chain connects TRBV9 to TRBJ1-6; D may be TRBD1 (5 bases). The specimen sequenced was peripheral blood. The receptor's source is a man aged 60 to 69 with acute or convalescent COVID-19. CDR3 region: CASSGGLGYNSPLHF. CDR3 bases: TGTGCCAGCTCCGGGGGGTTGGGCTATAATTCACCCCTCCACTTT. The variable domain in full, completed from reference TRBV9 and TRBJ1-6, reads DSGVTQTPKHLITATGQRVTLRCSPRSGDLSVYWYQQSLDQGLQFLIQYYNGEERAKGNILERFSAQQFPDLHSELNLSSLELGDSALYFCASSGGLGYNSPLHFGNGTRLTVT.